The 4 T cell receptor beta chains in this list originate from one sample, sequenced in a study of OX40 agonist ivuxolimab in advanced cancers. Profiled with immunoSEQ multiplex PCR; TCRdb holds only in-frame clones, not every one. Among tens of thousands of clones listed, 89% were seen once. Source: CD4+ or CD8+ T cells sorted from blood, taken in a trial of the OX40 agonist ivuxolimab. These receptors originate from an adult with an advanced solid tumor such as melanoma, head and neck, liver or kidney cancer.

The chain carries TRBV27 and TRBJ1-1; unclear D gene. The CDR3 is 14 residues long. The V end lost 6 bases, the J end lost 5 bases, and 16 bases lay between the germline ends. Germline loops: CDR1 MNHEY, CDR2 SMNVEV (reference sequence). CDR3 region: CASSPTTEGTEAFF. The CDR3 DNA reads TGTGCCAGCAGCCCCACAACAGAGGGTACTGAAGCTTTCTTT.

This clone was seen only once. The genes are TRBV27 and TRBJ2-3; 16 positions match TRBD2. The CDR3 contains 21 residues. Trimming cost V 4 bases and J 4 bases; bases outside gene matches: 17. The germline V gene has CDR1 MNHEY and CDR2 SMNVEV (reference sequence). The CDR3 sequence: CASSYLTAGTSGGAIADTQYF. The DNA for the CDR3 is TGTGCCAGCAGTTACCTTACCGCCGGGACTAGCGGGGGGGCGATTGCAGATACGCAGTATTTT.

V is TRBV28 and J is TRBJ1-6; D gene unclear. The CDR3 consists of 15 residues. Germline V gene data show CDR1 as MDHEN and CDR2 as SYDVKM. Trimming stripped 6 bases from V and 0 bases from J, with 9 bases between. CDR3 DNA sequence: TGTGCCAGCAGCGGAACGAGCTCCTATAATTCACCCCTCCACTTT. Amino acid sequence: CASSGTSSYNSPLHF.

V usage is TRBV28 and J usage is TRBJ1-2; no clear D. The CDR3 covers 13 residues. Per the germline V gene, CDR1 is MDHEN and CDR2 is SYDVKM. V lost 7 bases, J lost 4 bases, and 13 bases lay in between. CDR3 in DNA: TGTGCCAGCATGGGCAGCAACATCTATGGCTACACCTTC. This codes for CASMGSNIYGYTF.